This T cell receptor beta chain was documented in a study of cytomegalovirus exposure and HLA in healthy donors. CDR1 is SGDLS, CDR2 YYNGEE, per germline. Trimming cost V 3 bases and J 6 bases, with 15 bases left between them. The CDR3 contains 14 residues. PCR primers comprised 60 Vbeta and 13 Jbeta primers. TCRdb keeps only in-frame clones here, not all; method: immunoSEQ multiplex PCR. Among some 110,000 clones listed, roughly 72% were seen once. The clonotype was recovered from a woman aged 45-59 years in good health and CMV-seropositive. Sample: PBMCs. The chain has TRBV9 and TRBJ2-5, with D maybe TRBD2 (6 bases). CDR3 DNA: TGTGCCAGCAGCGATGGGGGGATGGTGAAGACCCAGTACTTC. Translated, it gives CASSDGGMVKTQYF.